The 22 T cell receptor beta chains listed next were all sequenced from one sample in a study of T cell repertoires in cytomegalovirus infection. TCRdb used MiXCR to reprocess the reads, holding one entry per CDR3 protein. Of hundreds of thousands of distinct CDR3 sequences in the sample, roughly 10% were seen once. Sequencing was carried out using PBMCs. Every receptor here comes from a human donor in good health (CMV status not recorded). Some clones in this sample may be carry-over from other donors' samples.

This clonotype was counted only a few times. This CDR3 reads CSGYRGRYTEAFF. The CDR3 region has the DNA TGCAGCGGTTACCGGGGCCGGTACACTGAAGCTTTCTTT. This chain joins TRBV29-1 and TRBJ1-1; tentatively, D is TRBD1 (5 bases). Germline CDR1 SQVTM, CDR2 ANQGSEA. This CDR3 comprises 13 residues. Trimming left V 7 bases short and J 3 bases short, with 15 bases between.

The V gene is TRBV20-1, the J gene TRBJ1-4; D is unresolved. Trimming shortened V by 5 bases and J by 3 bases, and 10 bases separated the two germline ends. Germline CDR1 DFQATT, CDR2 SNEGSKA (reference sequence). The CDR3 is made up of 13 amino acids. The CDR3 sequence is CSAGPGANEKLFF. CDR3 in DNA: TGCAGTGCTGGTCCCGGGGCTAATGAAAAACTGTTTTTT.

This clonotype was found a few times. The genes are TRBV12-3 or TRBV12-4 and TRBJ2-3, with TRBD2 matching over 11 bases. J lost 2 bases, V lost 6 bases, and 10 bases had no gene match. The CDR3 totals 17 residues. In DNA form, the CDR3 reads TGTGCCAGCAGGGGACTAGCGGACTACTCCCTCACAGATACGCAGTATTTT. Translating gives CASRGLADYSLTDTQYF.

This clonotype was seen repeatedly, ten times or more. The CDR3 here is CASSQDRTREETQYF. The CDR3 nucleotides are TGTGCCAGCAGCCAAGACCGGACTAGAGAAGAGACCCAGTACTTC. This sequence joins TRBV14 and TRBJ2-5; 7 bases are a match to TRBD2. The CDR3 runs 15 residues. The junction had 4 bases not matched to a gene; V was cut back by 0 bases and J by 3 bases. Germline lookup yields CDR1 SGHDN and CDR2 FVKESK.

In this sample, this clonotype turned up many times. The chain employs TRBV20-1 and TRBJ1-5; no definite D call. CDR1 is DFQATT, CDR2 SNEGSKA, per germline (reference sequence). V lost 4 bases to trimming and J lost 2 bases, with 24 bases between them. The CDR3 length is 18 residues. CDR3 in DNA: TGCAGTGCTATTGCCCGTCCCCGTGGGCGGCTGGGCAATCAGCCCCAGCATTTT. Its protein is CSAIARPRGRLGNQPQHF.

This clonotype was found many times. The chain is built from TRBV6-1 and TRBJ1-3, with 8 positions matching TRBD1. The CDR3 loop spans 16 amino acids. V lost 2 bases to trimming and J lost 5 bases; unmatched junction nucleotides: 8. Germline values: CDR1 MNHNS, CDR2 SASEGT. For the CDR3, the DNA is TGTGCCAGCAGTGAACCCCCAGGGACAGGAAGAAACACCATATATTTT. Residues: CASSEPPGTGRNTIYF.

Many counts were recorded for this clonotype. J is TRBJ2-1 and V is TRBV7-2, with 7 nucleotides matching TRBD2. The CDR3 extends over 14 amino acids. Germline values: CDR1 SGHTA, CDR2 FQGNSA. Trimming took 3 bases from V and 10 from J; bases not matched to a gene: 9. CDR3 protein: CASSLSRGSGEQFF. The DNA for the CDR3 is TGTGCCAGCAGCTTGTCCCGCGGGAGCGGAGAGCAGTTCTTC.

This sequence joins TRBV20-1 and TRBJ1-3; D is unclear. V lost 1 base and J lost 0, with 13 bases in between. This CDR3 is built from 16 residues. Germline CDR1 DFQATT, CDR2 SNEGSKA (reference sequence). Here the CDR3 reads CSARAGGSSSGNTIYF. The CDR3 bases are TGCAGTGCTAGAGCGGGTGGCAGTAGCTCTGGAAACACCATATATTTT.

This sequence joins TRBV15 and TRBJ2-7; D gene ambiguous. The CDR3 is 17 amino acids. The V gene lost 0 bases and the J gene lost 2 bases, with 17 bases spanning the gap. The germline gives CDR1 LNHNV, CDR2 YYDKDF (reference sequence). The CDR3 bases are TGTGCCACCAGCAGAGATCTTATGGGTCTAGATACCTACGAGCAGTACTTC. It translates to CATSRDLMGLDTYEQYF.

The chain links TRBV5-1 to TRBJ1-2; a possible D gene is TRBD1 (5 bases). Germline V lookup: CDR1 SGHRS, CDR2 YFSETQ. The CDR3 contains 13 residues. Trimming stripped 3 bases from V and 8 bases from J, with 14 bases between. The CDR3 bases are TGCGCCAGCAGCTCGGAGGCAGGGAAGGGCTACACCTTC. Its translation is CASSSEAGKGYTF.

A single count supports this clonotype. With a much larger clone just one base away, this may be a read error. The CDR3 bases are TGTGCCAGCAGCCACCAGGACAGGGTCCATGAGCAGTTCTTC. Translated, it gives CASSHQDRVHEQFF. The gene calls are TRBV7-6 and TRBJ2-1; 8 bases are a match to TRBD1. CDR3 length equals 14 residues. Germline loops: CDR1 SGHVS, CDR2 FNYEAQ. The J segment lost 8 bases and the V segment lost 5 bases, leaving 8 bases of the junction unmatched. The entire variable domain, with the rest obtained from reference TRBV7-6 and TRBJ2-1, is as follows: GAGVSQSPRYKVTKRGQDVALRCDPISGHVSLYWYRQALGQGPEFLTYFNYEAQQDKSGLPNDRFSAERPEGSISTLTIQRTEQRDSAMYRCASSHQDRVHEQFFGPGTRLTVL.

This clonotype was found many times. The chain recombines TRBV15 with TRBJ2-7; D unclear. Between the trimmed V and J ends, which lost 0 bases and 9 bases, there was a span of 12 bases. CDR3 length: 13 amino acids. Germline CDR1 is LNHNV and CDR2 is YYDKDF (reference sequence). The CDR3 is CATSRDESAAQYF. The CDR3 DNA reads as TGTGCCACCAGCAGAGACGAATCAGCAGCGCAGTACTTC.

This clonotype was recorded many times. The rearrangement uses TRBV10-3 and TRBJ1-4; weak D call: TRBD1 (5 bases). Deletions cut 8 bases from V and 1 base from J, with 14 bases between. The CDR3 extends over 15 amino acids. The V gene's germline CDR1 is ENHRY and CDR2 SYGVKD. The DNA of the CDR3 is TGTGCCATCGCCCCCGGGACGGGAACTAATGAAAAACTGTTTTTT. Translating gives CAIAPGTGTNEKLFF.

V and J are TRBV28 and TRBJ2-7, with 9 bases lining up with TRBD1. Germline CDR1 reads MDHEN; CDR2 reads SYDVKM. This CDR3 region has 15 residues. V shed 6 bases, J shed 2 bases, and the junction held 8 bases outside the gene matches. CDR3 in DNA: TGTGCCAGCAGGCGCGGACAGGGGACCACCTACGAGCAGTACTTC. Its protein product is CASRRGQGTTYEQYF.

This clonotype was counted ten times or more. J is TRBJ1-5 and V is TRBV2; 9 nucleotides line up with TRBD1. CDR1 is SNHLY, CDR2 FYNNEI, per germline. This CDR3 has 15 amino acids. V shed 1 base, J shed 6 bases, and the junction held 4 bases outside the gene matches. CDR3 sequence: CASSEVGQGGQPQHF. CDR3 nucleotide sequence: TGTGCCAGCAGTGAAGTGGGACAGGGAGGTCAGCCCCAGCATTTT.

This chain connects TRBV12-3 or TRBV12-4 to TRBJ2-7; 7 nucleotides agree with TRBD1. J lost 5 bases, V lost 6 bases, and 10 bases had no gene match. CDR3 size: 14 residues. The DNA of the CDR3 is TGTGCCAGCAGGCAAGACAGGGCCCGCAACGAGCAGTACTTC. Translating gives CASRQDRARNEQYF.

The table lists this clonotype with many counts. The CDR3 region is CASSLAGGAIYEQYF. CDR3 sequence (DNA): TGTGCCAGCAGCTTAGCAGGGGGCGCGATCTACGAGCAGTACTTC. The chain combines TRBV7-8 with TRBJ2-7, with 7 bases lining up with TRBD1. V gave up 0 bases and J gave up 3 bases; unmatched junction bases: 5. The CDR3 sequence is 15 residues long. Per the germline V gene, CDR1 is SGHVS and CDR2 is FQNEAQ.

This clonotype was detected ten times or more. This rearrangement joins TRBV7-9 to TRBJ1-4; TRBD1 agrees at 7 bases. Germline CDR1 SEHNR, CDR2 FQNEAQ (reference sequence). The CDR3 has 15 amino acids. V shed 4 bases, J shed 3 bases, and the junction held 5 bases outside the gene matches. The CDR3 spells CASSSTGDANEKLFF. CDR3 sequence (DNA): TGTGCCAGCAGCTCCACAGGGGACGCTAATGAAAAACTGTTTTTT.

In this sample, this clonotype turned up a few times. The chain couples TRBV20-1 to TRBJ2-5, with TRBD1 matching over 8 bases. The germline V gene has CDR1 DFQATT and CDR2 SNEGSKA (reference sequence). The length of the CDR3 is 13 residues. Trimming at V came to 5 bases and at J to 7 bases, leaving 9 bases not matched to a gene. DNA of the CDR3: TGCAGTGCTTTAATTACAGGGGGGACGACCCAGTACTTC. Protein sequence: CSALITGGTTQYF.

The chain carries TRBV15 and TRBJ2-1; TRBD1 matches 7 bases. The CDR3 is 15 amino acids. Trimming removed 3 bases from V and 8 bases from J; junction bases left unmatched: 10. Germline-derived CDR1 and CDR2 are LNHNV and YYDKDF (reference sequence). This CDR3 reads CATSRGQSGDDEQFF. CDR3 DNA: TGTGCCACCAGCAGGGGACAGTCCGGCGACGATGAGCAGTTCTTC.

The V and J genes are TRBV14 and TRBJ1-3; no reliable D call. The CDR3 totals 15 residues. With 4 bases removed from V and 2 bases from J, the gap between germline ends came to 12 bases. The germline CDR1 and CDR2 sequences are SGHDN and FVKESK. The CDR3 nucleotides read TGTGCCAGCAGCCTCCCTGGGAGTGCTGGAAACACCATATATTTT. It codes for CASSLPGSAGNTIYF.

This clonotype was seen at least ten times. The J gene is TRBJ2-1, the V gene TRBV7-8; the D call may be TRBD1 or TRBD2 (7 bases each). CDR1 and CDR2 from the germline V gene are SGHVS and FQNEAQ. Trimming cost V 3 bases and J 7 bases, with 19 bases left between them. The CDR3 has 16 amino acids. The CDR3: CASSLRAGGGGNEQFF. Here the CDR3 DNA reads TGTGCCAGCAGCTTGAGAGCAGGGGGGGGGGGTAATGAGCAGTTCTTC.